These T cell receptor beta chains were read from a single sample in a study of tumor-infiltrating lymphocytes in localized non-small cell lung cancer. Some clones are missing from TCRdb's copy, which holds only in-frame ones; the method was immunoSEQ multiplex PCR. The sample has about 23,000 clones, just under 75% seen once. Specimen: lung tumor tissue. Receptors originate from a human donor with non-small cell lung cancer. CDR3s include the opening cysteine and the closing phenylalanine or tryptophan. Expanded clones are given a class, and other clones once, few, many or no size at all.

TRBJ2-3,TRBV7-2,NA,CASSLVLRGGTDTQYF
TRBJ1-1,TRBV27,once,CASSLGGGVNTEAFF
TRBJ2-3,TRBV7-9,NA,CASSQRHQLTDTQYF
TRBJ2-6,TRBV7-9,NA,CASSASGANVLTF
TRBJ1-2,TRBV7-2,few,CASSSLSSAGEVSGYTF
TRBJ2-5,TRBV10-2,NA,CASTNGIQGRGETQYF
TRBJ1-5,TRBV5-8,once,CASSREEGLYSNQPQHF
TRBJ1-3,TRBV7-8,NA,CASSSQVHSGNTIYF
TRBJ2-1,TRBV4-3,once,CASSPQRTVAWGNEQFF
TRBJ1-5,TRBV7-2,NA,CASSLGERQPQHF
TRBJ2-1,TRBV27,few,CASSLIGRNNEQFF
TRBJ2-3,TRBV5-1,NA,CASSFRDRGEDTQYF
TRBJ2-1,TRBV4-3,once,CASSQDRLAGNEQFF
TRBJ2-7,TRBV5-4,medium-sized,CASDEGSGAYEQYF
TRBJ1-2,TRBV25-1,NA,CASSEQGALGGYTF